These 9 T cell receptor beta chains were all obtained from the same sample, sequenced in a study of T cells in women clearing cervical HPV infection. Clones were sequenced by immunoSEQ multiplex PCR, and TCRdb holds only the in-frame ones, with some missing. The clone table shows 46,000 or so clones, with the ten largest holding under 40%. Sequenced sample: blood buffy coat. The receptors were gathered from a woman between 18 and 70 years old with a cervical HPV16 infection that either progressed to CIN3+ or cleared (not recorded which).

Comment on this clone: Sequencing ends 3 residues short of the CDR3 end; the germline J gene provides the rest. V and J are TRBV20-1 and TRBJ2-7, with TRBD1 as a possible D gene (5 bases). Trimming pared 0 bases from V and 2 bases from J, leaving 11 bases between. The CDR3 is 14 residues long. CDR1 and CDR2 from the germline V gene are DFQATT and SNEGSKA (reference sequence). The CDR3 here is CSARDPDTAYEQYF. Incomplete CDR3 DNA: TGCAGTGCTAGAGATCCGGACACGGCCTACGAG.

The DNA read from the CDR3 is TGTGCCAGTAGTAGACAGGGAAATCAGCCC. Protein: CASSRQGNQP. The entire CDR3 sequence reads CASSRQGNQPQHF. The gene calls are TRBV19 and TRBJ1-5; 7 positions agree with TRBD1. Read data end 3 residues before the CDR3 end; the end is taken from the germline J gene. This CDR3 has 13 amino acids. The trim removed 4 bases at V and 4 bases at J, leaving 1 base unmatched. CDR1 and CDR2 from the germline V gene are LNHDA and SQIVND (reference sequence).

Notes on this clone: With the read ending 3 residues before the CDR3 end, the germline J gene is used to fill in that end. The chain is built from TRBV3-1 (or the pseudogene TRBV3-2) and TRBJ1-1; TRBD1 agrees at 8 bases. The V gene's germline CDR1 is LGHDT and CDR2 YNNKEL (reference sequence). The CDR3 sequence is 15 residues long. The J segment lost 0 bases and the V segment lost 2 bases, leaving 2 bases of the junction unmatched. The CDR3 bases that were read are TGTGCCAGCAGCCAACGGACAGGGTTGAACACTGAA. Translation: CASSQRTGLNTE. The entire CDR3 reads CASSQRTGLNTEAFF.

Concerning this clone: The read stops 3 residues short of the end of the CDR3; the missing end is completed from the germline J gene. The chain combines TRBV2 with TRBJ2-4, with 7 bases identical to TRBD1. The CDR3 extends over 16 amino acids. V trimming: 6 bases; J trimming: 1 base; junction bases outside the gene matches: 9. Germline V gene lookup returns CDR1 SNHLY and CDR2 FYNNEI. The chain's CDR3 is CASRRQGMLAKNIQYF. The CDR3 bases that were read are TGTGCCAGCAGAAGACAGGGTATGCTTGCCAAAAACATT.

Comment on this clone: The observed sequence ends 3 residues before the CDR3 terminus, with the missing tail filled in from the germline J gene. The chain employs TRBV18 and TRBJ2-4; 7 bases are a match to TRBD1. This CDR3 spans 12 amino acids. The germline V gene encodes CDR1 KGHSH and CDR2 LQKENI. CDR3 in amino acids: CASSPRQGSQYF. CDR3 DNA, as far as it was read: TGTGCCAGCTCACCGAGACAGGGTAGT.

The CDR3: CASSDGPQALYGYTF. CDR3 DNA (partial): TGTGCCAGCAGTGATGGGCCGCAGGCCCTCTATGGC. V is TRBV6-4 and J is TRBJ1-2; no definite D call. Read sequence stops 3 residues before the CDR3 end, and the germline J gene provides the missing end. Germline V lookup: CDR1 MRHNA, CDR2 SNTAGT. The CDR3 consists of 15 residues. V lost 3 bases to trimming and J lost 4 bases, with 15 bases between them.

CDR3 loop: CANPSGEQVENTEAFF. The sequenced part of the CDR3 DNA is TGCGCCAACCCCTCCGGCGAACAGGTAGAGAACACTGAA. The J gene is TRBJ1-1, the V gene TRBV10-1; D is perhaps TRBD1 (5 bases). Read sequence stops 3 residues before the CDR3 end, and the germline J gene provides the missing end. The CDR3 has 16 amino acids. Germline loops: CDR1 WNHNN, CDR2 SYGVQD (reference sequence). Trimming shortened V by 10 bases and J by 1 base, and 22 bases separated the two germline ends.

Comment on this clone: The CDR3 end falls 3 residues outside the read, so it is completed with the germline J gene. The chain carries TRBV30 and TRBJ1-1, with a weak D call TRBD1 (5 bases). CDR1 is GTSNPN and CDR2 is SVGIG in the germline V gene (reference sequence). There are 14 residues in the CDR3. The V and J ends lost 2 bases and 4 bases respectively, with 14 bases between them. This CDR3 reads CAWSPSGGSTEAFF. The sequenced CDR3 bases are TGTGCCTGGAGTCCATCCGGGGGATCCACTGAA.

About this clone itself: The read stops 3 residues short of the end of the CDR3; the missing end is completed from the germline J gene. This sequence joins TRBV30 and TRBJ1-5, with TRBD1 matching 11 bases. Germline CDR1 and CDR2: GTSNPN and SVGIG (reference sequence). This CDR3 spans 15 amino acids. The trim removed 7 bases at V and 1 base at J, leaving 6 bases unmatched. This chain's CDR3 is CAYGQGARSNQPQHF. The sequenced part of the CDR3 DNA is TGTGCCTACGGACAGGGGGCTCGGAGCAATCAGCCC.